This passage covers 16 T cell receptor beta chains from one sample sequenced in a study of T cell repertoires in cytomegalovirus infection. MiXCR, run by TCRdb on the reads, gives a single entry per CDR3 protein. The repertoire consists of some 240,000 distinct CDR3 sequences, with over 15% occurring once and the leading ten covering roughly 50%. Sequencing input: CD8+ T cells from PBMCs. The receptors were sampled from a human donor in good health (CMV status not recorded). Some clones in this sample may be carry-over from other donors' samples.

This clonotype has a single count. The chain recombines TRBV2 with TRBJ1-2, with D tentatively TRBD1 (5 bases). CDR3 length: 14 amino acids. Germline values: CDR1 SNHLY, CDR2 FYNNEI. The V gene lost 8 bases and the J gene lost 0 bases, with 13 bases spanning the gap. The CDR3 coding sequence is TGTGCCAGCGGTCCCGACAGTCCTAACTATGGCTACACCTTC. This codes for CASGPDSPNYGYTF.

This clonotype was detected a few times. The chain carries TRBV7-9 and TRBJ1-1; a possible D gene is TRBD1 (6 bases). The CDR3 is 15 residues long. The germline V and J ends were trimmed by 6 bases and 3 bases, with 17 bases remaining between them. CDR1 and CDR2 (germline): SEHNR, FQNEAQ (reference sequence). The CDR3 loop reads CASREIQGSDTEAFF. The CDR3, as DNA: TGTGCCAGCAGGGAAATACAGGGATCGGACACTGAAGCTTTCTTT. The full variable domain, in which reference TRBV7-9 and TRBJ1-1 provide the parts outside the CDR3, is DTGVSQNPRHKITKRGQNVTFRCDPISEHNRLYWYRQTLGQGPEFLTYFQNEAQLEKSRLLSDRFSAERPKGSFSTLEIQRTEQGDSAMYLCASREIQGSDTEAFFGQGTRLTVV.

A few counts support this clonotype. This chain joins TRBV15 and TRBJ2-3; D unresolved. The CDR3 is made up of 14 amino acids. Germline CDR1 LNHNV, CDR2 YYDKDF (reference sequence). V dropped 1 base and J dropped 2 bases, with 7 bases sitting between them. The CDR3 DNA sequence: TGTGCCACCAGCAGAGCCCGGTTCACAGATACGCAGTATTTT. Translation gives CATSRARFTDTQYF.

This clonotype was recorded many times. This CDR3 reads CSVEFSGRSYGYTF. CDR3 coding DNA: TGCAGCGTTGAATTCTCCGGGAGGTCCTATGGCTACACCTTC. The J gene is TRBJ1-2, the V gene TRBV29-1; D is undetermined. The CDR3 is 14 amino acids. V lost 2 bases and J lost 4, with 14 bases in between. CDR1 SQVTM and CDR2 ANQGSEA come from the germline V gene.

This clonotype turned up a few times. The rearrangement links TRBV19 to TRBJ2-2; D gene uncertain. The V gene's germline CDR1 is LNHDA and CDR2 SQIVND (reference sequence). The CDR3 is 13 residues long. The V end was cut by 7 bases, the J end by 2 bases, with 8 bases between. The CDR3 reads CASKPSNTGELFF. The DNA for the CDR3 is TGTGCCAGTAAACCTAGTAACACCGGGGAGCTGTTTTTT.

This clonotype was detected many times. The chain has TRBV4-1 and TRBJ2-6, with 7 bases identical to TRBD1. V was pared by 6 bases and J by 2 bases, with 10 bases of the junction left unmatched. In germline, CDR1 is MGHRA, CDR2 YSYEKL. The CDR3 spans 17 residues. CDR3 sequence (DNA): TGCGCCAGCAGTCTAGGGGGCGCTAGGGCTGGGGCCAACGTCCTGACTTTC. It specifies CASSLGGARAGANVLTF.

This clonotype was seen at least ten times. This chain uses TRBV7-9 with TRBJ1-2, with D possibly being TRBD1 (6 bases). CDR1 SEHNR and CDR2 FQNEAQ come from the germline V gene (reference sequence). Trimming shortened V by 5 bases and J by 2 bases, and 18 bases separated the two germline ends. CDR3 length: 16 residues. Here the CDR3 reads CASSPWDQGRNYGYTF. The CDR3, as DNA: TGTGCCAGCAGCCCCTGGGACCAGGGGCGGAACTATGGCTACACCTTC.

CDR3 loop: CSARAAGGIPGELFF. In DNA form, the CDR3 reads TGCAGTGCTAGAGCGGCGGGGGGGATTCCCGGGGAGCTGTTTTTT. The chain recombines TRBV20-1 with TRBJ2-2; 9 bases are a match to TRBD2. V shed 1 base and J 6 bases; nucleotides not matched to a gene: 6. Germline CDR1 DFQATT, CDR2 SNEGSKA (reference sequence). There are 15 residues in the CDR3.

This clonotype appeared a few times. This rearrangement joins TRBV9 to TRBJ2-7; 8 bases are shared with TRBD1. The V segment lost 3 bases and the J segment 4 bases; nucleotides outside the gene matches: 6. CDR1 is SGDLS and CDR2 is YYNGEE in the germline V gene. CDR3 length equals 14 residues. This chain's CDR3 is CASSGGHRGYEQYF. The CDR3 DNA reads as TGTGCCAGCAGCGGAGGACACAGGGGGTACGAGCAGTACTTC.

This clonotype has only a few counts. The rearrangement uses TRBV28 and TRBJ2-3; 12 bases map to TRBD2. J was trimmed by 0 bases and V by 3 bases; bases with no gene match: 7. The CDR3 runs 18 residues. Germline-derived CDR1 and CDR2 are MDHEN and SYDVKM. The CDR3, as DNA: TGTGCCAGCAGTTTGATGACTAGCGGGAGAGATAGCACAGATACGCAGTATTTT. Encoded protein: CASSLMTSGRDSTDTQYF.

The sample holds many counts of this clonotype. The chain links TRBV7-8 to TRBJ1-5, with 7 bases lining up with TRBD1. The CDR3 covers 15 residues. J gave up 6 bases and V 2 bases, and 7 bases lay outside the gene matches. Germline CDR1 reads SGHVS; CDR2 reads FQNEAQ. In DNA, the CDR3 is TGTGCCAGCAGCTTACATCCGACAGGGCCTCAGCCCCAGCATTTT. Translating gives CASSLHPTGPQPQHF.

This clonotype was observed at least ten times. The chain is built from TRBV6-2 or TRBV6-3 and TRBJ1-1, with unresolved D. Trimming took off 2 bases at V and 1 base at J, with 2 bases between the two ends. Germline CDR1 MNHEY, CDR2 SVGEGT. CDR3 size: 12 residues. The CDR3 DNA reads TGTGCCAGCAGTTACCGGAACACTGAAGCTTTCTTT. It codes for CASSYRNTEAFF.

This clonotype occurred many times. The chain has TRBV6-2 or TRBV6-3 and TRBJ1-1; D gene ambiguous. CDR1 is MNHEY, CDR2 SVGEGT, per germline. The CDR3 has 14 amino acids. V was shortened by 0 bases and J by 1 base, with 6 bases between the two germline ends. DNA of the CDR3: TGTGCCAGCAGTTACTCGGCCCCGAACACTGAAGCTTTCTTT. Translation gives CASSYSAPNTEAFF.

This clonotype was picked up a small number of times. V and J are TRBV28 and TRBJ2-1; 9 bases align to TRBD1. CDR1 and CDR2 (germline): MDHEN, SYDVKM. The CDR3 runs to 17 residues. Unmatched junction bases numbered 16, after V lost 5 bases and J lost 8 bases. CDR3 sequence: CASSTKYRGRNHDEQFF. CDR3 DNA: TGTGCCAGCAGTACCAAATACAGGGGGCGAAACCACGATGAGCAGTTCTTC.

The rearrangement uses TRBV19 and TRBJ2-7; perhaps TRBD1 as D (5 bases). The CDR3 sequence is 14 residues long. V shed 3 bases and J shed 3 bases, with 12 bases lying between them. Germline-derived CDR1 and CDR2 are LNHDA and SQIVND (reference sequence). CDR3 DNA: TGTGCCAGTAGTATCCGCGACAGTGGCTACGAGCAGTACTTC. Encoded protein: CASSIRDSGYEQYF.

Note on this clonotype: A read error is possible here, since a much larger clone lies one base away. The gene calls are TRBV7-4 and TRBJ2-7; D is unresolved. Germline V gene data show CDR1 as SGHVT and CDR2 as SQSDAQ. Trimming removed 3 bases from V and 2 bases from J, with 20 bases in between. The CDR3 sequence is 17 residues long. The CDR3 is CASSFGEDVGPTYEQYF. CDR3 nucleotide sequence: TGTGCCAGCAGCTTTGGAGAGGACGTCGGGCCAACCTACGAGCAGTACTTC.